This record concerns one T cell receptor beta chain sequence. The antigen remains undetermined. TCRdb keeps only in-frame clones here, not all; method: immunoSEQ multiplex PCR. The data show about 130,000 clones, over 75% seen once. The entry originates in a study of radiation and T cells in renal cell carcinoma. General study points: No pretreatment tumor biopsies were available for baseline clonotypes.

The CDR3 runs to 14 residues. Germline V gives CDR1 LNHDA, CDR2 SQIVND (reference sequence). V was cut by 5 bases and J by 1 base, with 11 bases left in between. The time point was: blood 2 weeks post-SBRT. Specified treatment: 15 Gy SBRT to primary tumor, nephrectomy 4 weeks later. Blood was sampled at baseline, 2 weeks and 4 weeks after SBRT. This TCR was sampled from a woman aged 55-70 years with renal cell carcinoma. This material consisted of blood, taken from a patient whose treatment included radiotherapy and nephrectomy. J is TRBJ1-1 and V is TRBV19; D unclear. CDR3 DNA: TGTGCCAGTAGTTGGCAGGCCTCGAACACTGAAGCTTTCTTT. It translates to CASSWQASNTEAFF.